One sample yielded the 25 T cell receptor beta chains listed below, sequenced in a study of early T cells in non-severe SARS-CoV-2 infection. Via MiXCR, TCRdb re-called the 5' RACE reads, giving one row per CDR3 protein. This repertoire shows tens of thousands of distinct CDR3 sequences, approximately 13% found once; its top ten account for 2.5% to 3.5%. The sample consisted of whole blood, taken at baseline. The receptors were sampled from an adult who was a healthcare worker with PCR-confirmed SARS-CoV-2 infection or an uninfected control (not recorded which).

This clonotype was counted at least ten times. This chain joins TRBV20-1 and TRBJ1-5; D possibly corresponds to TRBD1 (5 bases). The CDR3 is 13 amino acids. Germline CDR1 and CDR2: DFQATT and SNEGSKA (reference sequence). V was trimmed by 5 bases and J by 4 bases, leaving 12 bases between them. The CDR3 sequence is CSASGGGNQPQHF. CDR3 nucleotides: TGCAGTGCTTCCGGGGGGGGGAATCAGCCCCAGCATTTT.

This clonotype has more than one count but fewer than ten. This chain connects TRBV19 to TRBJ2-5, with TRBD2 as a possible D gene (7 bases). CDR3 size: 14 residues. Deletions cut 3 bases from V and 9 bases from J, with 17 bases between. Germline lookup yields CDR1 LNHDA and CDR2 SQIVND (reference sequence). CDR3 loop: CASSMGSAGAAQYF. The CDR3 region has the DNA TGTGCCAGTAGTATGGGTAGCGCGGGGGCGGCCCAGTACTTC.

This clonotype showed up many times. This chain connects TRBV20-1 to TRBJ2-5; D is perhaps TRBD2 (6 bases). The CDR3 extends over 19 amino acids. CDR1 and CDR2 (germline): DFQATT, SNEGSKA (reference sequence). V shed 5 bases and J shed 4 bases, with 32 bases lying between them. The CDR3 region has the DNA TGCAGTGCTCGCCCCCAGGACTCAGTGGGGAGGCTGGCGAGAGAGACCCAGTACTTC. It specifies CSARPQDSVGRLARETQYF.

There are many counts of this clonotype. The rearrangement links TRBV7-2 to TRBJ2-5; no firm D call. This CDR3 has 10 amino acids. Trimming shortened V by 5 bases and J by 2 bases, and 0 bases separated the two germline ends. From germline, CDR1 is SGHTA and CDR2 FQGNSA. The DNA of the CDR3 is TGTGCCAGCAGCCAAGAGACCCAGTACTTC. Amino acids: CASSQETQYF.

The rearrangement joins TRBV7-9 to TRBJ2-3; 9 nucleotides agree with TRBD2. CDR1 is SEHNR and CDR2 is FQNEAQ in the germline V gene (reference sequence). CDR3 length: 16 amino acids. V was clipped by 5 bases and J by 2 bases; unmatched bases: 8. CDR3 sequence (DNA): TGTGCCAGCAGCCCTTGGACTAGCGCAGACACAGATACGCAGTATTTT. Protein sequence: CASSPWTSADTDTQYF.

This clonotype was counted a few times. V gene TRBV19 combines with J gene TRBJ1-1; D is unclear. The germline V and J ends were trimmed by 6 bases and 5 bases, with 4 bases remaining between them. The germline V gene encodes CDR1 LNHDA and CDR2 SQIVND (reference sequence). This CDR3 spans 10 amino acids. The CDR3 protein is CASRGTEAFF. The CDR3 nucleotides read TGTGCCAGTAGGGGAACTGAAGCTTTCTTT.

In its sample, this clonotype was seen many times. This chain joins TRBV6-5 and TRBJ2-1; 9 nucleotides agree with TRBD2. This CDR3 is built from 17 residues. V lost 4 bases, J lost 0 bases, and 7 bases stayed unmatched. Germline CDR1 is MNHEY and CDR2 is SVGAGI. The CDR3 nucleotides read TGTGCCAGCAGTTTGAGCGGGGGGCCCCGCTCCTACAATGAGCAGTTCTTC. Translation gives CASSLSGGPRSYNEQFF.

This clonotype was detected a few times. V is TRBV4-2 and J is TRBJ2-7; D is possibly TRBD2 (6 bases). There are 13 residues in the CDR3. Germline V gene lookup returns CDR1 LGHNA and CDR2 YNFKEQ. The germline V and J ends were trimmed by 1 base and 6 bases, with 10 bases remaining between them. CDR3 amino acids: CASSQGRGSEQYF. In DNA form, the CDR3 reads TGTGCCAGCAGCCAAGGGCGGGGTTCCGAGCAGTACTTC.

There are a few counts of this clonotype. The V gene is TRBV29-1, the J gene TRBJ1-1; no reliable D call. Between the trimmed V and J ends, which lost 7 bases and 2 bases, there was a span of 14 bases. The CDR3 length is 13 residues. Germline assignment: CDR1 SQVTM and CDR2 ANQGSEA. CDR3 sequence reads: CSGITSDNTEAFF. DNA for the CDR3: TGCAGCGGAATCACCTCGGACAACACTGAAGCTTTCTTT.

The chain carries TRBV6-5 and TRBJ2-3; D possibly corresponds to TRBD2 (7 bases). The germline V gene has CDR1 MNHEY and CDR2 SVGAGI. CDR3 length equals 17 residues. Trimming left V 6 bases short and J 4 bases short, with 23 bases between. CDR3 coding DNA: TGTGCCAGCAGCCTCGGGTATAGGGGGGGGCCCCCAGATACGCAGTATTTT. Amino acid sequence: CASSLGYRGGPPDTQYF.

The chain is built from TRBV11-3 and TRBJ2-2, with D possibly TRBD1 on 6 matching bases. CDR1 and CDR2 from the germline V gene are SGHNT and YENEEA. The CDR3 length is 16 residues. V dropped 5 bases and J dropped 0 bases, with 13 bases sitting between them. The DNA of the CDR3 is TGTGCCAGCAGCAACCCGGACAGAGCGAACACCGGGGAGCTGTTTTTT. It codes for CASSNPDRANTGELFF. The variable domain in full, completed from reference TRBV11-3 and TRBJ2-2, reads EAGVVQSPRYKIIEKKQPVAFWCNPISGHNTLYWYLQNLGQGPELLIRYENEEAVDDSQLPKDRFSAERLKGVDSTLKIQPAELGDSAVYLCASSNPDRANTGELFFGEGSRLTVL.

The J gene is TRBJ2-1, the V gene TRBV5-5; tentative D call: TRBD2 (7 bases). Germline V gives CDR1 SGHKS, CDR2 YYEKEE (reference sequence). There are 16 residues in the CDR3. V shed 0 bases and J shed 9 bases, with 19 bases lying between them. DNA of the CDR3: TGTGCCAGCAGCTTGGCGGGGGGCGCTGCGTTTCTTGAGCAGTTCTTC. Translating gives CASSLAGGAAFLEQFF.

This clonotype turned up a few times. The rearrangement joins TRBV24-1 to TRBJ2-2; D is possibly TRBD2 (6 bases). From germline, CDR1 is KGHDR and CDR2 SFDVKD. The CDR3 totals 17 residues. Trimming removed 4 bases at V and 5 bases at J, with 19 bases between. CDR3: CATSDWGERQSTGELFF. CDR3 coding DNA: TGTGCCACCAGTGACTGGGGGGAGAGACAAAGTACCGGGGAGCTGTTTTTT.

This clonotype came up a few times. The rearrangement uses TRBV7-9 and TRBJ1-4, with unresolved D. CDR3 length: 16 amino acids. Between the trimmed V and J ends, which lost 6 bases and 6 bases, there was a span of 20 bases. Looked up from germline, CDR1 is SEHNR and CDR2 is FQNEAQ (reference sequence). The CDR3 sequence: CASSPEPSGWDEKLFF. In nucleotides, the CDR3 is TGTGCCAGCAGTCCAGAGCCAAGTGGTTGGGATGAAAAACTGTTTTTT. Full variable domain (missing parts from reference TRBV7-9 and TRBJ1-4): DTGVSQNPRHKITKRGQNVTFRCDPISEHNRLYWYRQTLGQGPEFLTYFQNEAQLEKSRLLSDRFSAERPKGSFSTLEIQRTEQGDSAMYLCASSPEPSGWDEKLFFGSGTQLSVL.

With respect to this clonotype: Sequence at one end of the junction differs from germline and may be a read error. The chain has TRBV20-1 and TRBJ2-3; D perhaps matches TRBD2 (6 bases). The germline V gene has CDR1 DFQATT and CDR2 SNEGSKA (reference sequence). CDR3 length equals 14 residues. CDR3 sequence (DNA): TGCAGTGCTAGAGAAACTAGCCTGGCAGATACGCGGTATTTT. Residues: CSARETSLADTRYF.

The rearrangement joins TRBV5-6 to TRBJ1-2; maybe TRBD1 (6 bases). The germline V gene encodes CDR1 SGHDT and CDR2 YYEEEE. Trimming cost V 0 bases and J 4 bases, with 16 bases left between them. CDR3 length equals 16 residues. The CDR3 DNA sequence: TGTGCCAGCAGCTTGGGAGGGCCGGGACAACTCTATGGCTACACCTTC. Translated, it gives CASSLGGPGQLYGYTF. The whole variable domain, remainder taken from reference TRBV5-6 and TRBJ1-2, is DAGVTQSPTHLIKTRGQQVTLRCSPKSGHDTVSWYQQALGQGPQFIFQYYEEEERQRGNFPDRFSGHQFPNYSSELNVNALLLGDSALYLCASSLGGPGQLYGYTFGSGTRLTVV.

The CDR3 region is CASRRDRVGGEQYF. CDR3 DNA: TGCGCCAGCAGACGGGACAGGGTCGGGGGCGAGCAGTACTTC. The V call is TRBV5-1, the J call TRBJ2-7; TRBD1 matches at 9 bases. The CDR3 is 14 amino acids. With V trimmed by 5 bases and J by 6 bases, 9 bases remained unmatched. CDR1 is SGHRS, CDR2 YFSETQ, per germline.

The chain joins TRBV27 to TRBJ2-3; no firm D call. V lost 7 bases and J 4 bases, leaving 18 bases between the germline ends. CDR3 length equals 15 residues. CDR1 is MNHEY, CDR2 SMNVEV, per germline (reference sequence). The CDR3 nucleotides are TGTGCCAGCAATCCACTTCCCAGTGGGCCAGATACGCAGTATTTT. Translated: CASNPLPSGPDTQYF.

V is TRBV5-1 and J is TRBJ2-1; tentatively, D is TRBD1 (5 bases). This CDR3 has 14 residues. V was pared by 7 bases and J by 8 bases, with 19 bases between. Germline V CDR1 and CDR2: SGHRS, YFSETQ. CDR3 protein: CASQGVVGLDEQFF. CDR3 coding DNA: TGCGCCAGCCAGGGTGTTGTCGGGCTTGATGAGCAGTTCTTC.

This clonotype has a count of ten or more. The chain carries TRBV12-3 or TRBV12-4 and TRBJ2-1; no clear D. The ends were cut back, 8 bases at V and 0 bases at J, with 8 bases in the middle. This CDR3 is built from 13 residues. CDR3 sequence reads: CASGRYSYNEQFF. CDR3 DNA: TGTGCCAGCGGCCGCTACTCCTACAATGAGCAGTTCTTC.

This clonotype came up many times. The V gene is TRBV7-9, the J gene TRBJ1-1; D perhaps matches TRBD1 (6 bases). Trimming took off 5 bases at V and 4 bases at J, with 29 bases between the two ends. Germline lookup yields CDR1 SEHNR and CDR2 FQNEAQ (reference sequence). CDR3 length equals 19 residues. The CDR3 loop reads CASSPHRAPGGLKSTEAFF. CDR3 bases: TGTGCCAGCAGCCCCCACAGGGCCCCCGGAGGGCTTAAGAGCACTGAAGCTTTCTTT.

The V and J genes are TRBV28 and TRBJ1-5; the D is unclear. CDR1 MDHEN and CDR2 SYDVKM come from the germline V gene. The V and J ends lost 6 bases and 9 bases respectively, with 12 bases between them. CDR3 length: 12 residues. CDR3 DNA sequence: TGTGCCAGCAGCCTCCCGATCGGGCCCCAGCATTTT. Translation gives CASSLPIGPQHF.

There are a few counts of this clonotype. The chain uses TRBV4-3 and TRBJ2-7, with D perhaps TRBD1 (7 bases). CDR1 is LGHNA, CDR2 YSLEER, per germline. Between the trimmed V and J ends, which lost 0 bases and 2 bases, there was a span of 20 bases. The CDR3 is 18 residues long. The CDR3 sequence: CASSQETGAGGTTYEQYF. DNA of the CDR3: TGCGCCAGCAGCCAAGAAACAGGGGCCGGGGGAACCACCTACGAGCAGTACTTC.

The chain combines TRBV20-1 with TRBJ2-1, with D uncertain. Trimming took 3 bases from V and 3 from J, leaving 6 bases between them. Per the germline V gene, CDR1 is DFQATT and CDR2 is SNEGSKA (reference sequence). The CDR3 spans 12 residues. The CDR3 nucleotides are TGCAGTGCTAGTTCCGTCTACAATGAGCAGTTCTTC. It specifies CSASSVYNEQFF.

The CDR3 nucleotides are TGTGCCAGCAGCCCATTATGGAGGGTATGGCAGCCCCAGCATTTT. Amino acid sequence: CASSPLWRVWQPQHF. This chain joins TRBV28 and TRBJ1-5; no firm D call. Between the trimmed V and J ends, which lost 6 bases and 7 bases, there was a span of 19 bases. This CDR3 is 15 amino acids long. Germline V gene sequence: CDR1 MDHEN, CDR2 SYDVKM.